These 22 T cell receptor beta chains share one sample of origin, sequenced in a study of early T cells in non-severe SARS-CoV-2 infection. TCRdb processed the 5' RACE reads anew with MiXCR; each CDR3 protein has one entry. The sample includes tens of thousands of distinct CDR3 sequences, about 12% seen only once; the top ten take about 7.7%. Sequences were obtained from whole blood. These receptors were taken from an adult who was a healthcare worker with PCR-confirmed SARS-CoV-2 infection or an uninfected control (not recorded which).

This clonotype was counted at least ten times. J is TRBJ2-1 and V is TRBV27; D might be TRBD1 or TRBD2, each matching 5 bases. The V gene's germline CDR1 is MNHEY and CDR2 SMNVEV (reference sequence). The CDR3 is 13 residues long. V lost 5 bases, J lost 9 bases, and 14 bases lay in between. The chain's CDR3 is CASSLLGESEQFF. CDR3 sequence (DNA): TGTGCCAGCAGTCTACTAGGGGAAAGTGAGCAGTTCTTC.

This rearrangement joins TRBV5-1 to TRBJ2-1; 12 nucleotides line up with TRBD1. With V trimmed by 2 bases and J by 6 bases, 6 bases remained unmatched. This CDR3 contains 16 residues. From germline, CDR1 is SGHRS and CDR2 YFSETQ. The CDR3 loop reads CASSFLGQGALNEQFF. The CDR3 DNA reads TGCGCCAGCAGCTTTTTGGGACAGGGGGCACTCAATGAGCAGTTCTTC. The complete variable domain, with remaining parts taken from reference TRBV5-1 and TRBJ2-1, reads KAGVTQTPRYLIKTRGQQVTLSCSPISGHRSVSWYQQTPGQGLQFLFEYFSETQRNKGNFPGRFSGRQFSNSRSEMNVSTLELGDSALYLCASSFLGQGALNEQFFGPGTRLTVL.

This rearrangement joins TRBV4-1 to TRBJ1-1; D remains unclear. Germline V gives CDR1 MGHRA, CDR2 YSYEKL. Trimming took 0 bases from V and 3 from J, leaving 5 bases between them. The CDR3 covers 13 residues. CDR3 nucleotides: TGCGCCAGCAGCCAAGATGCCTACACTGAAGCTTTCTTT. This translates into CASSQDAYTEAFF.

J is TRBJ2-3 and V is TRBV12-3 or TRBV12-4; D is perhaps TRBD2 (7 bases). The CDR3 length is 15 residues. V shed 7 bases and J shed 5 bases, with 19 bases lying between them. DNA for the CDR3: TGTGCCAGCACCCCGTGGGGGGGCCCTCTAGATACGCAGTATTTT. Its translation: CASTPWGGPLDTQYF.

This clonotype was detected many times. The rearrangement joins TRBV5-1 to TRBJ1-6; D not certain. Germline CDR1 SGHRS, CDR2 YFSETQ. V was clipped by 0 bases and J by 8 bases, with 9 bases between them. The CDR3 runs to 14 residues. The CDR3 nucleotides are TGCGCCAGCAGCTTGGACAGCGGGTATTCACCCCTCCACTTT. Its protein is CASSLDSGYSPLHF. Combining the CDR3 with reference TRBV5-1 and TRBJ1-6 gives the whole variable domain KAGVTQTPRYLIKTRGQQVTLSCSPISGHRSVSWYQQTPGQGLQFLFEYFSETQRNKGNFPGRFSGRQFSNSRSEMNVSTLELGDSALYLCASSLDSGYSPLHFGNGTRLTVT.

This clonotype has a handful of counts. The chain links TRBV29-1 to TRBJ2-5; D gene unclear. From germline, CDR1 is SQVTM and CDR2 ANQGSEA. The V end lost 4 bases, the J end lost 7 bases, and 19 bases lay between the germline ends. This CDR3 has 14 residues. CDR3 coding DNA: TGCAGCGTTGTGTTGTCACTCGAAACGGGGACCCAGTACTTC. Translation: CSVVLSLETGTQYF.

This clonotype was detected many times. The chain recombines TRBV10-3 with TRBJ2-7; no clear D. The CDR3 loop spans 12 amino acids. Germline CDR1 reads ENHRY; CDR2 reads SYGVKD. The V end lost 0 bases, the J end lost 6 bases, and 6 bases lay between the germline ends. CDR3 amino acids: CAISESYPEQYF. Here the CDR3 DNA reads TGTGCCATCAGTGAGTCGTATCCCGAGCAGTACTTC.

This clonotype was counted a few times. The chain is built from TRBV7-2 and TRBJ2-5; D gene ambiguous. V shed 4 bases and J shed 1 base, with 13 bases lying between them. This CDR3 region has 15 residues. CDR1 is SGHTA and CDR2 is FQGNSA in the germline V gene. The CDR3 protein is CASSSIPGVQETQYF. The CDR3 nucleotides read TGTGCCAGCAGCTCCATCCCGGGCGTCCAAGAGACCCAGTACTTC. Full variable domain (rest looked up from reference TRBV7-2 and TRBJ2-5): GAGVSQSPSNKVTEKGKDVELRCDPISGHTALYWYRQSLGQGLEFLIYFQGNSAPDKSGLPSDRFSAERTGGSVSTLTIQRTQQEDSAVYLCASSSIPGVQETQYFGPGTRLLVL.

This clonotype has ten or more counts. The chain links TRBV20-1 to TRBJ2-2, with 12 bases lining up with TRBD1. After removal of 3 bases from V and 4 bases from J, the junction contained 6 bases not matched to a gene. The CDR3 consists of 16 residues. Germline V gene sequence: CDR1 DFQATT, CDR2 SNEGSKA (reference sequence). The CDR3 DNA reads TGCAGTGCTAGGCCGGGACAGGGGGCAGTCACCGGGGAGCTGTTTTTT. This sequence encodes CSARPGQGAVTGELFF.

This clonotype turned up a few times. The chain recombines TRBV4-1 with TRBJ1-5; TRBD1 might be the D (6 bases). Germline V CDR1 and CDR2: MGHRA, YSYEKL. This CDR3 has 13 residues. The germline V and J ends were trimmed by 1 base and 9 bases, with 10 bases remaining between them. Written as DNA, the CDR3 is TGCGCCAGCAGCCAAGTACAGGGAGGGCCCCAGCATTTT. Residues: CASSQVQGGPQHF.

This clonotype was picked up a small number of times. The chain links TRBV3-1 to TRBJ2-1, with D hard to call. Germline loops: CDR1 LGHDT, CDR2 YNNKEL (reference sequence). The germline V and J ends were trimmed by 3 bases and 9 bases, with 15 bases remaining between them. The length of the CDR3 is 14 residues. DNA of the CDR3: TGTGCCAGCAGCCATTCAAAGCTGGTTGGTGAGCAGTTCTTC. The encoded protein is CASSHSKLVGEQFF.

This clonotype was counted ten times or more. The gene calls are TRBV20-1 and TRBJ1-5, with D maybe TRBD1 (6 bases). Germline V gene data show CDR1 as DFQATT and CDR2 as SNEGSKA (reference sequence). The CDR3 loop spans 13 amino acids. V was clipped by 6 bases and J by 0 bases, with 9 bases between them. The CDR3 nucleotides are TGCAGTGCGGTACAGGGTAGCAATCAGCCCCAGCATTTT. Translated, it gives CSAVQGSNQPQHF.

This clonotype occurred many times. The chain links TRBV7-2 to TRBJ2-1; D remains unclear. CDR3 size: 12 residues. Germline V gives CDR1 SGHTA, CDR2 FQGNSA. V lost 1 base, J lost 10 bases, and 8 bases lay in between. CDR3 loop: CASSLDGVEQFF. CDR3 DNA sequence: TGTGCCAGCAGCTTAGATGGAGTAGAGCAGTTCTTC. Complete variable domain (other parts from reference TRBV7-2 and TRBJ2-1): GAGVSQSPSNKVTEKGKDVELRCDPISGHTALYWYRQSLGQGLEFLIYFQGNSAPDKSGLPSDRFSAERTGGSVSTLTIQRTQQEDSAVYLCASSLDGVEQFFGPGTRLTVL.

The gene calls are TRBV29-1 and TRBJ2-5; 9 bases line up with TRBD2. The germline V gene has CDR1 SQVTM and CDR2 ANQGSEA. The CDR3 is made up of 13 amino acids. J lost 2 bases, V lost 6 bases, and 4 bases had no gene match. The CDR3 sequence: CSVAGGGQETQYF. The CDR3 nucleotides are TGCAGCGTAGCGGGAGGAGGGCAAGAGACCCAGTACTTC.

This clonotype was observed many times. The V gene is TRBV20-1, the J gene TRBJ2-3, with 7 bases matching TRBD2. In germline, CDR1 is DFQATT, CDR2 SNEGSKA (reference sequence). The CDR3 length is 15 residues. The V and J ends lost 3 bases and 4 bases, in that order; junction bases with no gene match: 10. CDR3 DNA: TGCAGTGCTAGCAGCATGCTAGCGGCGTCAGATACGCAGTATTTT. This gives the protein CSASSMLAASDTQYF.

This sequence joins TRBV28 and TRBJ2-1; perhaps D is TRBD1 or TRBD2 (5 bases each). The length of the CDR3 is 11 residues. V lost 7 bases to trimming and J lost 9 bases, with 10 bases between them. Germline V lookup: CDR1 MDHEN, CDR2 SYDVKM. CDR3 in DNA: TGTGCCAGCACCATGAGGGGTGAGCAGTTCTTC. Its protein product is CASTMRGEQFF.

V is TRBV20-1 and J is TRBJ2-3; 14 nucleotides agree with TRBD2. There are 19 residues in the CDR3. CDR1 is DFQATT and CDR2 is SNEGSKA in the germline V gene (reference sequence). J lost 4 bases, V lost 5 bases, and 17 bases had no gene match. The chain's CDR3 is CSAPGEWGLAGVGADTQYF. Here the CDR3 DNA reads TGCAGTGCTCCGGGGGAATGGGGACTAGCGGGAGTTGGGGCAGATACGCAGTATTTT.

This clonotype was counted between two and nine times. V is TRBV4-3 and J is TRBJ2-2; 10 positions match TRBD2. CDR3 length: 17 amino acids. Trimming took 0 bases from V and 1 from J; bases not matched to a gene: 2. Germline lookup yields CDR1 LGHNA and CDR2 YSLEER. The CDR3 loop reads CASSQERTSGNTGELFF. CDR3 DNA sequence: TGCGCCAGCAGCCAAGAAAGGACTAGCGGGAACACCGGGGAGCTGTTTTTT.

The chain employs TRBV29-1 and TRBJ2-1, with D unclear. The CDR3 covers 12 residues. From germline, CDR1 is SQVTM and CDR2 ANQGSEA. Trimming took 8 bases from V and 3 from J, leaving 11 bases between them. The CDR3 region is CSPSGDYNEQFF. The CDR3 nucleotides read TGCAGCCCCTCAGGAGACTACAATGAGCAGTTCTTC.

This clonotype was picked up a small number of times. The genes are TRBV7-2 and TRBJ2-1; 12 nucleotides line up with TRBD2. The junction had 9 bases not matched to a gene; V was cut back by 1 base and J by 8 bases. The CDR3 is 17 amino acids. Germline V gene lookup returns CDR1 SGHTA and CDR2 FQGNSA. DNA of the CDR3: TGTGCCAGCAGCTTAGTTCGGACTAGCGGGATTATCGATGAGCAGTTCTTC. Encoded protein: CASSLVRTSGIIDEQFF. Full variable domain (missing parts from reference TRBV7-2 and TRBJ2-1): GAGVSQSPSNKVTEKGKDVELRCDPISGHTALYWYRQSLGQGLEFLIYFQGNSAPDKSGLPSDRFSAERTGGSVSTLTIQRTQQEDSAVYLCASSLVRTSGIIDEQFFGPGTRLTVL.

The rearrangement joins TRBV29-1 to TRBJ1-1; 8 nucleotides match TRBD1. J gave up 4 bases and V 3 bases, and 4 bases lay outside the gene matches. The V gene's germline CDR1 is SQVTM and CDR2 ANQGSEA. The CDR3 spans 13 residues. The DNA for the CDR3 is TGCAGCGTTGAGACGACAGGGGCCACTGAAGCTTTCTTT. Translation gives CSVETTGATEAFF.

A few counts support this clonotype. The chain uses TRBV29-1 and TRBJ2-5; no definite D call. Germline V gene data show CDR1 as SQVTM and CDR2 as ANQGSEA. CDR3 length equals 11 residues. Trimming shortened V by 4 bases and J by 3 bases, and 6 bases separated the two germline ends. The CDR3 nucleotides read TGCAGCGTTGTTCCTAAAGAGACCCAGTACTTC. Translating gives CSVVPKETQYF.